The T cell receptor (beta chain) described here comes from a study of blood T cell repertoires in COVID-19. Using immunoSEQ multiplex PCR, the repertoire was profiled, and TCRdb retains in-frame clones only, with some absent. The sample holds roughly 49,000 clones, less than 90% seen once. Sequenced input: peripheral blood. The receptor was derived from a man aged 45-60 years with acute or convalescent COVID-19.

This chain's CDR3 is CASSDPAGGNEQYF. CDR3 bases: TGTGCCAGCAGTGACCCGGCGGGAGGAAACGAGCAGTACTTC. The rearrangement joins TRBV2 to TRBJ2-7, with 8 bases fitting TRBD2. Germline V CDR1 and CDR2: SNHLY, FYNNEI. Unmatched junction bases numbered 6, after V lost 3 bases and J lost 5 bases. The CDR3 spans 14 residues. The entire variable domain, with the rest obtained from reference TRBV2 and TRBJ2-7, is as follows: EPEVTQTPSHQVTQMGQEVILRCVPISNHLYFYWYRQILGQKVEFLVSFYNNEISEKSEIFDDQFSVERPDGSNFTLKIRSTKLEDSAMYFCASSDPAGGNEQYFGPGTRLTVT.